The 3 T cell receptor beta chains below were found in one sample sequenced in a study of T-cell reconstitution after alpha-beta-depleted transplantation in children. During its preparation, the TCRbeta library received unique molecular identifiers. MiXCR, applied by TCRdb to the PCR reads, yields one record per CDR3 protein. The data show 450,000 to 550,000 distinct CDR3 sequences, with over 10% seen just once and around 15% held by the top ten. Sequenced material: PBMCs, mostly from graft donor cells, taken 180 days after TCRalphabeta/CD19-depleted stem cell transplant. All receptors derive from a female patient aged 2 to 10 who had a stem cell transplant for aplastic anemia, so the T cells may come from the graft donor.

This clonotype was observed a few times. The V gene is TRBV13, the J gene TRBJ2-1; a weak D match, TRBD2 (6 bases). CDR1 and CDR2 from the germline V gene are PRHDT and FYEKMQ (reference sequence). V was pared by 3 bases and J by 7 bases, with 13 bases between. The CDR3 length is 14 residues. CDR3: CASSFTTSYNEQFF. CDR3 sequence (DNA): TGTGCCAGCAGCTTTACTACTAGCTATAATGAGCAGTTCTTC. Drawing the rest from reference TRBV13 and TRBJ2-1, the complete variable domain is AAGVIQSPRHLIKEKRETATLKCYPIPRHDTVYWYQQGPGQDPQFLISFYEKMQSDKGSIPDRFSAQQFSDYHSELNMSSLELGDSALYFCASSFTTSYNEQFFGPGTRLTVL.

A word on this clonotype: A much larger clone lies one base from this, so it may be a read error. The chain uses TRBV5-1 and TRBJ2-5, with D possibly TRBD1 on 5 matching bases. This CDR3 comprises 14 residues. Germline V CDR1 and CDR2: SGHRS, YFSETQ. The DNA for the CDR3 is TGCGCCAGCAGCTTGCGACAGCCCCAAGAGACCCGGTACTTC. It yields the protein CASSLRQPQETRYF.

Only a few counts were recorded for this clonotype. The chain uses TRBV7-9 and TRBJ1-5, with D possibly being TRBD1 (5 bases). The CDR3 is 15 residues long. V was clipped by 0 bases and J by 6 bases, with 12 bases between them. Germline loops: CDR1 SEHNR, CDR2 FQNEAQ (reference sequence). Here the CDR3 DNA reads TGTGCCAGCAGCTTAGCCGGGCGGAGGGGTCAGCCCCAGCATTTT. It is translated as CASSLAGRRGQPQHF.